The 23 T cell receptor beta chains below were found in one sample sequenced in a study of T-cell memory formation after mild COVID-19. TCRdb analysed the 5' RACE reads with MiXCR anew, one entry per CDR3 protein. The sample carries just over 400,000 distinct CDR3 sequences, around 22% recorded once. Sequencing input: PBMCs or a T cell subset sorted from them (not recorded which). These TCRs come from an adult woman who had mild COVID-19 (a few samples of this study predate the infection). Cell type and time point are not known.

CDR3 sequence reads: CASSQYGQGTGTQYF. In nucleotides, the CDR3 is TGCGCCAGCAGCCAATATGGACAGGGAACGGGTACGCAGTATTTT. This chain connects TRBV4-3 to TRBJ2-3, with 8 bases matching TRBD1. The CDR3 has 15 residues. V shed 2 bases and J 8 bases; nucleotides not matched to a gene: 9. CDR1 and CDR2 from the germline V gene are LGHNA and YSLEER.

V gene TRBV20-1 combines with J gene TRBJ2-7; D gene ambiguous. The V end was cut by 3 bases, the J end by 1 base, with 13 bases between. CDR3 length equals 14 residues. Germline V lookup: CDR1 DFQATT, CDR2 SNEGSKA (reference sequence). The CDR3 sequence is CSASGSSLSYEQYF. The CDR3 DNA sequence: TGCAGTGCTAGTGGTTCATCCCTTTCCTACGAGCAGTACTTC.

This clonotype appeared a few times. The rearrangement uses TRBV7-9 and TRBJ2-7, with 9 bases fitting TRBD1. The CDR3 length is 14 residues. Germline V lookup: CDR1 SEHNR, CDR2 FQNEAQ (reference sequence). V was clipped by 6 bases and J by 2 bases; unmatched bases: 5. Here the CDR3 reads CASRRDRATYEQYF. The CDR3 DNA is TGTGCCAGCAGAAGGGACAGGGCAACCTACGAGCAGTACTTC.

This clonotype was found a few times. This chain connects TRBV6-5 to TRBJ2-6; D is unclear. The V end was cut by 2 bases, the J end by 0 bases, with 11 bases between. Germline V lookup: CDR1 MNHEY, CDR2 SVGAGI. The CDR3 totals 17 residues. The CDR3 loop is CASSYAGSRSGANVLTF. Here the CDR3 DNA reads TGTGCCAGCAGTTACGCTGGGTCTCGCTCTGGGGCCAACGTCCTGACTTTC.

This clonotype was seen a few times. The V gene is TRBV7-3, the J gene TRBJ2-5, with 7 bases aligning to TRBD1. V lost 5 bases, J lost 5 bases, and 8 bases stayed unmatched. The V gene's germline CDR1 is SGHTA and CDR2 FQGTGA. CDR3 size: 14 residues. CDR3 protein: CASSPHRGSETQYF. DNA of the CDR3: TGTGCCAGCAGCCCCCACAGGGGCTCGGAGACCCAGTACTTC.

The gene calls are TRBV25-1 and TRBJ2-7; 10 bases match TRBD1. Germline V gives CDR1 MGHDK, CDR2 SYGVNS. The CDR3 has 18 residues. V lost 4 bases to trimming and J lost 5 bases; unmatched junction nucleotides: 17. The CDR3 DNA is TGTGCCAGCAGTGTTGGACTGGGGACAGGGGTTTTATCGCACGAGCAGTACTTC. This gives the protein CASSVGLGTGVLSHEQYF.

This clonotype has more than one count but fewer than ten. This rearrangement joins TRBV7-9 to TRBJ1-2; D might be TRBD1 (6 bases). This CDR3 spans 13 amino acids. Germline CDR1 is SEHNR and CDR2 is FQNEAQ (reference sequence). V lost 5 bases to trimming and J lost 8 bases, with 15 bases between them. CDR3 in amino acids: CASSHRAGEGYTF. CDR3 DNA sequence: TGTGCCAGCAGCCACAGGGCAGGGGAGGGCTACACCTTC.

The CDR3 bases are TGTGCCAGCAGTTACTACCCGGGGGGTTCCTACGAGCAGTACTTC. It encodes CASSYYPGGSYEQYF. This chain uses TRBV6-5 with TRBJ2-7; 7 nucleotides agree with TRBD2. CDR1 and CDR2 (germline): MNHEY, SVGAGI. The V segment lost 1 base and the J segment 1 base; nucleotides outside the gene matches: 4. The CDR3 runs to 15 residues.

This clonotype was picked up a small number of times. The V call is TRBV7-9, the J call TRBJ1-6, with D uncertain. The CDR3 length is 12 residues. The V gene lost 5 bases and the J gene lost 13 bases, with 12 bases spanning the gap. CDR1 is SEHNR and CDR2 is FQNEAQ in the germline V gene (reference sequence). CDR3 in amino acids: CASSNHLGPLHF. The DNA of the CDR3 is TGTGCCAGCAGCAACCACCTAGGCCCCCTCCACTTT. Drawing the rest from reference TRBV7-9 and TRBJ1-6, the complete variable domain is DTGVSQNPRHKITKRGQNVTFRCDPISEHNRLYWYRQTLGQGPEFLTYFQNEAQLEKSRLLSDRFSAERPKGSFSTLEIQRTEQGDSAMYLCASSNHLGPLHFGNGTRLTVT.

The chain carries TRBV20-1 and TRBJ2-7, with 8 nucleotides matching TRBD1. Germline V gives CDR1 DFQATT, CDR2 SNEGSKA (reference sequence). Unmatched junction bases numbered 7, after V lost 0 bases and J lost 6 bases. The CDR3 loop spans 14 amino acids. The CDR3 DNA reads TGCAGTGCTAGAGATCGCGTCAGGGGGCGCGAGCAGTACTTC. This codes for CSARDRVRGREQYF.

Here the CDR3 DNA reads TGTGCCAGCAGACCCGGGACTAGATTCTTTGAGCAGTTCTTC. It encodes CASRPGTRFFEQFF. J is TRBJ2-1 and V is TRBV7-9, with TRBD2 matching 8 bases. V lost 6 bases, J lost 9 bases, and 10 bases stayed unmatched. The CDR3 contains 14 residues. Germline CDR1 SEHNR, CDR2 FQNEAQ (reference sequence).

This clonotype was seen many times. The chain couples TRBV11-2 to TRBJ2-7, with D unclear. The V and J ends lost 0 bases and 1 base respectively, with 16 bases between them. This CDR3 is built from 17 residues. CDR1 SGHAT and CDR2 FQNNGV come from the germline V gene. CDR3 nucleotide sequence: TGTGCCAGCAGCTTAGATCTTGCAGGCCCCGAATCCTACGAGCAGTACTTC. It specifies CASSLDLAGPESYEQYF.

This sequence joins TRBV5-1 and TRBJ2-3, with 14 bases identical to TRBD2. Germline trimming cut 5 bases from V and 2 bases from J; bases unmatched to any gene: 7. Germline CDR1 and CDR2: SGHRS and YFSETQ. The length of the CDR3 is 17 residues. The CDR3 here is CASSTGTSGGDTDTQYF. The CDR3 coding sequence is TGCGCCAGCAGTACCGGGACTAGCGGGGGAGACACAGATACGCAGTATTTT.

DNA of the CDR3: TGTGCCAGCAGCCCAGGAAGGGGACTAGCGGGAGAGTTTTTTAGGGTGTATTTT. Its protein product is CASSPGRGLAGEFFRVYF. J is TRBJ2-3 and V is TRBV12-3 or TRBV12-4; 14 bases align to TRBD2. J lost 14 bases, V lost 6 bases, and 22 bases had no gene match. The CDR3 runs to 18 residues.

The chain has TRBV6-2 or TRBV6-3 and TRBJ1-1, with TRBD1 identical over 12 bases. CDR3 length: 15 residues. Losses at the gene ends were 5 bases for V and 7 bases for J; bases not matched to a gene: 8. The germline V gene encodes CDR1 MNHEY and CDR2 SVGEGT. The CDR3 loop reads CASSDPGQGANEAFF. CDR3 in DNA: TGTGCCAGCAGTGATCCGGGACAGGGGGCTAATGAAGCTTTCTTT.

The rearrangement uses TRBV29-1 and TRBJ2-5, with 7 nucleotides matching TRBD2. V trimming: 6 bases; J trimming: 2 bases; junction bases outside the gene matches: 6. Germline assignment: CDR1 SQVTM and CDR2 ANQGSEA. The CDR3 is made up of 13 amino acids. CDR3: CSVSGAGQETQYF. In nucleotides, the CDR3 is TGCAGCGTCTCGGGAGCGGGACAAGAGACCCAGTACTTC.

The rearrangement joins TRBV6-2 or TRBV6-3 to TRBJ2-3, with unresolved D. Deletions cut 8 bases from V and 4 bases from J, with 16 bases between. This CDR3 is built from 14 residues. CDR1 is MNHEY, CDR2 SVGEGT, per germline. The CDR3 DNA is TGTGCCAGCGAAACCTCTTGGACCGCAGATACGCAGTATTTT. Protein product: CASETSWTADTQYF.

This clonotype was detected only a few times. The genes are TRBV20-1 and TRBJ2-7; D uncertain. Trimming took off 0 bases at V and 0 bases at J, with 12 bases between the two ends. The CDR3 spans 15 residues. Germline CDR1 is DFQATT and CDR2 is SNEGSKA (reference sequence). The CDR3 nucleotides read TGCAGTGCTAGAGATGGTGGGGTCAGCTCCTACGAGCAGTACTTC. It is translated as CSARDGGVSSYEQYF.

This clonotype occurred a few times. The chain recombines TRBV14 with TRBJ2-7; D is uncertain. From germline, CDR1 is SGHDN and CDR2 FVKESK. Trimming stripped 4 bases from V and 0 bases from J, with 25 bases between. The length of the CDR3 is 19 residues. The chain's CDR3 is CASSLAEKGITASSYEQYF. For the CDR3, the DNA is TGTGCCAGCAGCCTCGCCGAAAAGGGAATTACTGCCAGCTCCTACGAGCAGTACTTC.

This sequence joins TRBV7-2 and TRBJ2-3; 14 bases are a match to TRBD2. CDR1 SGHTA and CDR2 FQGNSA come from the germline V gene. The CDR3 extends over 18 amino acids. The V segment lost 5 bases and the J segment 2 bases; nucleotides outside the gene matches: 9. The CDR3 protein is CASSPGLAGGPPTDTQYF. CDR3 sequence (DNA): TGTGCCAGCAGCCCCGGACTAGCGGGAGGCCCCCCCACAGATACGCAGTATTTT.

There are a few counts of this clonotype. The gene calls are TRBV9 and TRBJ2-3; D tentatively reads TRBD1 or TRBD2 (5 bases each). The CDR3 length is 14 residues. Trimming stripped 3 bases from V and 5 bases from J, with 13 bases between. From germline, CDR1 is SGDLS and CDR2 YYNGEE. The CDR3 sequence is CASSGGVEGDTQYF. The CDR3 DNA reads as TGTGCCAGCAGCGGAGGGGTGGAAGGAGATACGCAGTATTTT.

The J gene is TRBJ2-3, the V gene TRBV20-1, with TRBD1 matching over 7 bases. The CDR3 consists of 15 residues. From germline, CDR1 is DFQATT and CDR2 SNEGSKA (reference sequence). Unmatched junction bases numbered 12, after V lost 5 bases and J lost 4 bases. The CDR3 DNA follows: TGCAGTGCTCGAACAGGGGTCCGGGCCTCAGATACGCAGTATTTT. Translating gives CSARTGVRASDTQYF.

This clonotype was counted between two and nine times. This sequence joins TRBV29-1 and TRBJ1-1; no clear D gene. This CDR3 has 9 amino acids. V lost 0 bases and J 12 bases, leaving 5 bases between the germline ends. The germline V gene has CDR1 SQVTM and CDR2 ANQGSEA. The CDR3 DNA reads TGCAGCGTTGAAGAAAGGCCTTTCTTT. Translating gives CSVEERPFF.